The 25 T cell receptor beta chains presented below share a single source sample, sequenced in a study of blood T cells in healthy people across ages. A second roughly 6 to 11 cycle PCR used barcoded and J-beta primers. TCRdb re-analysed the 5' RACE reads in MiXCR, keeping a single row per CDR3 protein. This table holds 540,000 or so distinct CDR3 sequences, 27% found once. Sequencing was done on a sample of blood. All receptors come from a woman aged 70-85 years in good health.

This clonotype has just a few counts. This chain uses TRBV15 with TRBJ2-7; D is uncertain. CDR3 length: 13 amino acids. Germline V CDR1 and CDR2: LNHNV, YYDKDF (reference sequence). Trimming cost V 5 bases and J 1 base, with 9 bases left between them. This CDR3 reads CATSLTSSYEQYF. For the CDR3, the DNA is TGTGCCACCAGCTTAACCAGTTCCTACGAGCAGTACTTC. Full variable domain (rest looked up from reference TRBV15 and TRBJ2-7): DAMVIQNPRYQVTQFGKPVTLSCSQTLNHNVMYWYQQKSSQAPKLLFHYYDKDFNNEADTPDNFQSRRPNTSFCFLDIRSPGLGDTAMYLCATSLTSSYEQYFGPGTRLTVT.

The rearrangement links TRBV19 to TRBJ2-4; 10 positions match TRBD1. Trimming took 3 bases from V and 5 from J; bases not matched to a gene: 1. CDR1 and CDR2 from the germline V gene are LNHDA and SQIVND (reference sequence). The CDR3 consists of 14 residues. The CDR3 nucleotides are TGTGCCAGTAGTATTGGGACAGGGGAAAACATTCAGTACTTC. It is translated as CASSIGTGENIQYF.

This clonotype has more than one count but fewer than ten. As DNA, the CDR3 is TGTGCCAGCAGGACAGGGTCCTACAATGAGCAGTTCTTC. This translates into CASRTGSYNEQFF. The chain employs TRBV12-3 or TRBV12-4 and TRBJ2-1; TRBD1 aligns across 7 bases. The V and J ends lost 6 bases and 1 base, in that order; junction bases with no gene match: 0. There are 13 residues in the CDR3.

The rearrangement uses TRBV3-1 and TRBJ2-5; D may be TRBD1 or TRBD2 (7 bases each). Trimming left V 8 bases short and J 2 bases short, with 24 bases between. The CDR3 is 17 residues long. Germline V lookup: CDR1 LGHDT, CDR2 YNNKEL (reference sequence). The chain's CDR3 is CASERGRSPGLQETQYF. CDR3 sequence (DNA): TGTGCCAGCGAGAGGGGGCGGTCCCCGGGACTACAAGAGACCCAGTACTTC.

In the case of this clonotype: One end of the junction fails to match germline, which may point to a read error. V is TRBV12-3 or TRBV12-4 and J is TRBJ1-2, with 7 bases that match TRBD1. The CDR3 is 13 amino acids. The CDR3 nucleotides are TGTGCCAGCACCACAGGGGCGAACTTTGGCTACACCTTC. Residues: CASTTGANFGYTF.

The rearrangement uses TRBV7-2 and TRBJ2-2; 8 nucleotides agree with TRBD2. Trimming cost V 8 bases and J 2 bases; bases outside gene matches: 13. The germline CDR1 and CDR2 sequences are SGHTA and FQGNSA. This CDR3 contains 17 residues. The CDR3 nucleotides read TGTGCCAGCCCCCTGAGGAAAAGCGGGGGAAACACCGGGGAGCTGTTTTTT. This codes for CASPLRKSGGNTGELFF.

In its sample, this clonotype was seen a few times. The junction differs from germline at one of its ends, possibly a read error. This chain links TRBV4-1 with TRBJ2-4, with D possibly being TRBD1 (6 bases). CDR3 length: 18 amino acids. CDR1 and CDR2 from the germline V gene are MGHRA and YSYEKL. In DNA, the CDR3 is TGCACCAGCAGCCAAGATCACGGGGCAAGGGGGGCCAAAAACATTCAGTACTTC. Translation gives CTSSQDHGARGAKNIQYF.

The V call is TRBV20-1, the J call TRBJ1-2; unclear D gene. CDR3 length equals 14 residues. CDR1 is DFQATT and CDR2 is SNEGSKA in the germline V gene (reference sequence). The V and J ends lost 6 bases and 2 bases respectively, with 16 bases between them. The CDR3 sequence is CSAVGLVSNYGYTF. As DNA, the CDR3 is TGCAGTGCCGTAGGACTCGTTAGCAACTATGGCTACACCTTC.

The genes are TRBV5-1 and TRBJ2-5; D may be TRBD1 or TRBD2 (5 bases each). The CDR3 sequence is 15 residues long. Trimming cost V 4 bases and J 4 bases, with 17 bases left between them. From germline, CDR1 is SGHRS and CDR2 YFSETQ. The CDR3 sequence is CASSLISSGTETQYF. The CDR3 DNA follows: TGCGCCAGCAGCCTGATAAGTTCAGGGACAGAGACCCAGTACTTC.

V gene TRBV9 combines with J gene TRBJ1-3; perhaps TRBD1 as D (6 bases). The germline V gene has CDR1 SGDLS and CDR2 YYNGEE. The CDR3 extends over 17 amino acids. V was cut by 7 bases and J by 4 bases, with 24 bases left in between. CDR3 nucleotides: TGTGCCAGCTCTCCGGGGGCTAGCCAGGGCTCCGGAAACACCATATATTTT. Encoded protein: CASSPGASQGSGNTIYF.

This clonotype was observed a few times. The chain is built from TRBV12-3 or TRBV12-4 and TRBJ1-5; D gene ambiguous. The germline V and J ends were trimmed by 6 bases and 4 bases, with 13 bases remaining between them. The CDR3 is made up of 14 amino acids. CDR3 residues: CASRSGLGNQPQHF. The CDR3 bases are TGTGCCAGCAGGTCGGGCCTGGGGAATCAGCCCCAGCATTTT.

This clonotype was picked up a small number of times. V and J are TRBV2 and TRBJ2-2; the D gene is possibly TRBD1 (5 bases). V shed 7 bases and J shed 0 bases, with 15 bases lying between them. The length of the CDR3 is 16 residues. Germline CDR1 is SNHLY and CDR2 is FYNNEI. In nucleotides, the CDR3 is TGTGCCAGCATGGAGAGACAGTTTGCGAACACCGGGGAGCTGTTTTTT. This gives the protein CASMERQFANTGELFF.

This clonotype has just a few counts. The chain has TRBV14 and TRBJ2-5, with a possible D match to TRBD1 (6 bases). The last part of the DNA fits TRBJ2-7 better; the J call may be wrong. This CDR3 is built from 13 residues. The germline V gene encodes CDR1 SGHDN and CDR2 FVKESK. CDR3 nucleotides: TGTGCCAGCGGCTGGGGACAAACCTACGAGCAGTACTTC. It is translated as CASGWGQTYEQYF.

This clonotype was counted between two and nine times. This chain links TRBV6-5 with TRBJ2-1; TRBD1 aligns across 7 bases. V trimming: 5 bases; J trimming: 4 bases; junction bases outside the gene matches: 5. This CDR3 spans 14 amino acids. Per germline, CDR1 MNHEY and CDR2 SVGAGI. The CDR3 sequence is CASSAGTVYNEQFF. The CDR3 nucleotides read TGTGCCAGCAGTGCCGGGACAGTTTACAATGAGCAGTTCTTC.

The chain employs TRBV9 and TRBJ1-1; a possible D gene is TRBD1 (5 bases). Per germline, CDR1 SGDLS and CDR2 YYNGEE. V lost 4 bases and J lost 1, with 14 bases in between. This CDR3 contains 15 residues. CDR3: CASSPPGTENTEAFF. The CDR3 DNA sequence: TGTGCCAGCAGCCCACCCGGGACCGAGAACACTGAAGCTTTCTTT.

The table lists this clonotype with a few counts. A junction boundary mismatches the germline segment, possibly from a read error. As DNA, the CDR3 is TGTGCCAGCAGTTCTGTTGGACAGGGAGTTTATTTCCACGAGCAGTGCTTC. Translation gives CASSSVGQGVYFHEQCF. V usage is TRBV27 and J usage is TRBJ2-5; 8 bases line up with TRBD1. CDR1 is MNHEY, CDR2 SMNVEV, per germline (reference sequence). The CDR3 length is 17 residues.

This clonotype was counted between two and nine times. This chain connects TRBV3-1 to TRBJ2-5, with D unresolved. Trimming removed 0 bases at V and 1 base at J, with 18 bases between. There are 18 residues in the CDR3. Germline V CDR1 and CDR2: LGHDT, YNNKEL (reference sequence). The DNA for the CDR3 is TGTGCCAGCAGCCAAGAGGTTGAGATAGCCCGTGGCCAAGAGACCCAGTACTTC. It translates to CASSQEVEIARGQETQYF.

The chain carries TRBV20-1 and TRBJ2-1; D unresolved. Germline V gene data show CDR1 as DFQATT and CDR2 as SNEGSKA (reference sequence). The CDR3 has 15 residues. Trimming shortened V by 6 bases and J by 0 bases, and 15 bases separated the two germline ends. CDR3 loop: CSAPWGSSSYNEQFF. The CDR3 nucleotides are TGCAGTGCCCCCTGGGGTTCGAGCTCCTACAATGAGCAGTTCTTC.

This clonotype occurred a few times. The DNA for the CDR3 is TGCGCCAGCAGCCAAGTCTGGGGACAGGGTGGGGAGACCCAGTACTTC. Translation gives CASSQVWGQGGETQYF. The chain is built from TRBV4-1 and TRBJ2-5, with 9 positions matching TRBD1. The CDR3 runs 16 residues. Germline values: CDR1 MGHRA, CDR2 YSYEKL. V shed 1 base and J 5 bases; nucleotides not matched to a gene: 8.

J is TRBJ2-1 and V is TRBV4-3; TRBD2 is a possible D gene (7 bases). The length of the CDR3 is 16 residues. Between the trimmed V and J ends, which lost 3 bases and 6 bases, there was a span of 18 bases. CDR1 is LGHNA, CDR2 YSLEER, per germline. In nucleotides, the CDR3 is TGCGCCAGCAGCCACGACGACAGGACTAGTATCAATGAGCAGTTCTTC. It translates to CASSHDDRTSINEQFF.

This clonotype was seen just once. The V gene is TRBV29-1, the J gene TRBJ2-3; 9 bases match TRBD1. J lost 3 bases, V lost 1 base, and 8 bases had no gene match. CDR1 is SQVTM and CDR2 is ANQGSEA in the germline V gene. This CDR3 is built from 16 residues. This CDR3 is CSVEGLTDRGTDTQYF. The CDR3 region has the DNA TGCAGCGTTGAAGGGCTGACGGACAGGGGTACAGATACGCAGTATTTT.

This chain connects TRBV3-1 to TRBJ2-1; D possibly corresponds to TRBD2 (7 bases). The CDR3 extends over 18 amino acids. Germline CDR1 LGHDT, CDR2 YNNKEL (reference sequence). Trimming cost V 4 bases and J 0 bases, with 19 bases left between them. Here the CDR3 reads CASSPNRGGGASYNEQFF. The CDR3 DNA reads TGTGCCAGCAGCCCCAATAGGGGAGGGGGGGCCTCCTACAATGAGCAGTTCTTC.

To note about this clonotype: The CDR3 ends on some other residue instead of the conserved phenylalanine or tryptophan, so this is likely a read error. The V call is TRBV9, the J call TRBJ2-7, with 7 positions matching TRBD1. The CDR3 contains 14 residues. V shed 4 bases and J 2 bases; nucleotides not matched to a gene: 6. Germline CDR1 and CDR2: SGDLS and YYNGEE. The CDR3 bases are TGTGCCAGCAGCCCAAGGGGACAGACCTACGAGCAGTACCTC. This sequence encodes CASSPRGQTYEQYL.

The rearrangement links TRBV4-1 to TRBJ2-1; D not certain. The length of the CDR3 is 14 residues. V dropped 4 bases and J dropped 5 bases, with 12 bases sitting between them. From germline, CDR1 is MGHRA and CDR2 YSYEKL. In DNA, the CDR3 is TGCGCCAGCAGCCGGCTGGGATGGGACAATGAGCAGTTCTTC. Its translation: CASSRLGWDNEQFF.

The chain links TRBV5-1 to TRBJ1-6, with 7 positions matching TRBD1. The length of the CDR3 is 15 residues. The V segment lost 4 bases and the J segment 5 bases; nucleotides outside the gene matches: 6. CDR1 is SGHRS and CDR2 is YFSETQ in the germline V gene. This chain's CDR3 is CASSERDSDNSPLHF. DNA for the CDR3: TGCGCCAGCAGCGAACGGGACAGTGATAATTCACCCCTCCACTTT.